These 5 T cell receptor beta chains were sequenced from one sample in a study of blood T cell repertoires in COVID-19. Produced via immunoSEQ multiplex PCR; TCRdb's table is partial and in-frame only. Here the sample spans tens of thousands of clones, around 88% being singletons. Sequencing used peripheral blood. The source is a human donor in a cohort sampled during active COVID-19.

The V call is TRBV9, the J call TRBJ1-1; D is unresolved. Germline loops: CDR1 SGDLS, CDR2 YYNGEE. Trimming removed 2 bases at V and 2 bases at J, with 7 bases between. The CDR3 totals 13 residues. CDR3 nucleotides: TGTGCCAGCAGCGTTACAGTTAACACTGAAGCTTTCTTT. Translating gives CASSVTVNTEAFF. The full variable domain, completed using reference TRBV9 and TRBJ1-1, is DSGVTQTPKHLITATGQRVTLRCSPRSGDLSVYWYQQSLDQGLQFLIQYYNGEERAKGNILERFSAQQFPDLHSELNLSSLELGDSALYFCASSVTVNTEAFFGQGTRLTVV.

The chain links TRBV2 to TRBJ2-5, with 9 nucleotides matching TRBD1. CDR1 is SNHLY and CDR2 is FYNNEI in the germline V gene. The CDR3 consists of 18 residues. Germline trimming cut 2 bases from V and 7 bases from J; bases unmatched to any gene: 17. This CDR3 reads CASSEYGTGIRGKVTQYF. CDR3 in DNA: TGTGCCAGCAGTGAATACGGGACAGGGATAAGGGGCAAGGTGACCCAGTACTTC.

The chain joins TRBV28 to TRBJ2-1, with D maybe TRBD2 (5 bases). The CDR3 loop spans 12 amino acids. The V gene lost 3 bases and the J gene lost 13 bases, with 13 bases spanning the gap. From germline, CDR1 is MDHEN and CDR2 SYDVKM. CDR3 DNA: TGTGCCAGCAGTTTCGGGGTATTAGCCCAGTTCTTC. Translating gives CASSFGVLAQFF. The complete variable domain, with remaining parts taken from reference TRBV28 and TRBJ2-1, reads DVKVTQSSRYLVKRTGEKVFLECVQDMDHENMFWYRQDPGLGLRLIYFSYDVKMKEKGDIPEGYSVSREKKERFSLILESASTNQTSMYLCASSFGVLAQFFGPGTRLTVL.

This chain uses TRBV1 with TRBJ2-7; the table's D call, TRBD2, was not checked against the DNA. TRBV1 is termed a pseudogene. This CDR3 comprises 17 residues. The CDR3 DNA is TGCACCAGCAGCCAAGATGAGGAGCGGCGGGCCTCCTACGAGCAGTACTTC. Its translation: CTSSQDEERRASYEQYF.

The chain joins TRBV3-1 (or the pseudogene TRBV3-2) to TRBJ2-7; 10 bases match TRBD2. This CDR3 contains 16 residues. The junction had 8 bases not matched to a gene; V was cut back by 0 bases and J by 6 bases. Germline CDR1 and CDR2: LGHDT and YNNKEL (reference sequence). CDR3 sequence: CASSQDGYLAGAEQYF. In nucleotides, the CDR3 is TGTGCCAGCAGCCAAGACGGATACCTAGCGGGAGCCGAGCAGTACTTC.